One and the same sample provided the 10 T cell receptor beta chains below, sequenced in a study of T cell responses to AZD1222 COVID-19 vaccine. TCRdb keeps only in-frame clones here, not all; method: immunoSEQ multiplex PCR. This table holds about 140,000 clones, just under 95% found once. Here the sequenced sample was peripheral blood, taken 28 days after the second AZD1222 dose. These receptors were taken from an adult who received the AZD1222 COVID-19 vaccine.

This chain joins TRBV7-6 and TRBJ1-2; D is unresolved. CDR1 SGHVS and CDR2 FNYEAQ come from the germline V gene. Trimming shortened V by 5 bases and J by 4 bases, and 20 bases separated the two germline ends. There are 16 residues in the CDR3. The CDR3 sequence is CASSPGPAQPSYGYTF. The CDR3 DNA follows: TGTGCCAGCAGCCCCGGCCCGGCGCAGCCCTCCTATGGCTACACCTTC.

The V and J genes are TRBV7-2 and TRBJ1-5, with D tentatively TRBD1 (5 bases). This CDR3 is 14 amino acids long. Trimming removed 2 bases from V and 5 bases from J, with 10 bases in between. Germline V CDR1 and CDR2: SGHTA, FQGNSA. The CDR3 sequence: CASSLTGGDQPQHF. As DNA, the CDR3 is TGTGCCAGCAGCTTAACGGGGGGAGATCAGCCCCAGCATTTT.

The table lists this clone with a count of one. J is TRBJ1-1 and V is TRBV6-5; D perhaps matches TRBD1 (5 bases). The CDR3 spans 15 residues. Deletions cut 5 bases from V and 3 bases from J, with 16 bases between. Germline V lookup: CDR1 MNHEY, CDR2 SVGAGI. In DNA, the CDR3 is TGTGCCAGCAGTCTAATAGGGGTTGGGGACACTGAAGCTTTCTTT. This translates into CASSLIGVGDTEAFF.

The CDR3 is CASSPRGGTSYGYTF. The CDR3 nucleotides read TGCGCCAGCAGCCCCCGGGGGGGGACCTCGTATGGCTACACCTTC. The chain links TRBV5-1 to TRBJ1-2; D may be TRBD1 (5 bases). V dropped 4 bases and J dropped 5 bases, with 18 bases sitting between them. The germline gives CDR1 SGHRS, CDR2 YFSETQ. This CDR3 is built from 15 residues.

The chain joins TRBV6-5 to TRBJ1-6; the match to TRBD1 covers 8 bases. The germline CDR1 and CDR2 sequences are MNHEY and SVGAGI. The CDR3 runs 16 residues. J gave up 8 bases and V 0 bases, and 6 bases lay outside the gene matches. The CDR3 protein is CASSYSRQGSYSPLHF. For the CDR3, the DNA is TGTGCCAGCAGTTACTCGAGACAGGGGTCTTATTCACCCCTCCACTTT.

Only a few counts were recorded for this clone. The rearrangement uses TRBV4-3 and TRBJ2-1, with D possibly matching TRBD2 (6 bases). The CDR3 runs 17 residues. The germline CDR1 and CDR2 sequences are LGHNA and YSLEER. Trimming shortened V by 0 bases and J by 1 base, and 13 bases separated the two germline ends. The DNA of the CDR3 is TGCGCCAGCAGCCAAGATCGGGAGTCGCTGTCCTACAATGAGCAGTTCTTC. Its protein is CASSQDRESLSYNEQFF.

J is TRBJ1-1 and V is TRBV7-9, with D perhaps TRBD1 (6 bases). The germline V gene has CDR1 SEHNR and CDR2 FQNEAQ (reference sequence). The CDR3 loop spans 15 amino acids. V shed 0 bases and J shed 1 base, with 9 bases lying between them. The CDR3 nucleotides read TGTGCCAGCAGCTTAGCGGGGGCGAGGAACACTGAAGCTTTCTTT. Residues: CASSLAGARNTEAFF.

Notes on this clone: Other DNA sequences in the same sample also yield this CDR3. CDR3 sequence (DNA): TGCGCCAGCAGCTCACAGGGCGGTGGGGCCAACGTCCTGACTTTC. As protein: CASSSQGGGANVLTF. V usage is TRBV5-1 and J usage is TRBJ2-6; D may be TRBD1 (6 bases). The CDR3 totals 15 residues. With 3 bases removed from V and 3 bases from J, the gap between germline ends came to 10 bases. Germline CDR1 is SGHRS and CDR2 is YFSETQ.

This CDR3 reads CASSYPEATDANTEAFF. The CDR3 bases are TGCGCCAGCAGTTATCCCGAAGCGACAGACGCGAACACTGAAGCTTTCTTT. The V and J genes are TRBV10-1 and TRBJ1-1; D is possibly TRBD1 (5 bases). V lost 5 bases to trimming and J lost 1 base, with 20 bases between them. Germline CDR1 and CDR2: WNHNN and SYGVQD (reference sequence). The CDR3 runs to 17 residues.

The V call is TRBV9, the J call TRBJ1-2; possibly TRBD1 for D (6 bases). From germline, CDR1 is SGDLS and CDR2 YYNGEE. Trimming cost V 0 bases and J 8 bases, with 20 bases left between them. The CDR3 totals 16 residues. The CDR3 here is CASSVDLGQPYKGYTF. In nucleotides, the CDR3 is TGTGCCAGCAGCGTAGACCTCGGACAGCCTTACAAGGGCTACACCTTC.